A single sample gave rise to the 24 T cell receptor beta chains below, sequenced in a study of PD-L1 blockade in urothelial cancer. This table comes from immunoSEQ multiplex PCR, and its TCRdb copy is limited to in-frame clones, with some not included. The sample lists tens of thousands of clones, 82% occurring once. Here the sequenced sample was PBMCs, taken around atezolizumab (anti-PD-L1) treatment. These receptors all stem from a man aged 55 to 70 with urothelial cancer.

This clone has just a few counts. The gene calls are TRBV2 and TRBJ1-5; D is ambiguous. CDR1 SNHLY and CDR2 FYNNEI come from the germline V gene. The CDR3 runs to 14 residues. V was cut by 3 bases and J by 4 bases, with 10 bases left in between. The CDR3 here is CASSDQEKNQPQHF. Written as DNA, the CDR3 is TGTGCCAGCAGTGACCAGGAAAAGAATCAGCCCCAGCATTTT.

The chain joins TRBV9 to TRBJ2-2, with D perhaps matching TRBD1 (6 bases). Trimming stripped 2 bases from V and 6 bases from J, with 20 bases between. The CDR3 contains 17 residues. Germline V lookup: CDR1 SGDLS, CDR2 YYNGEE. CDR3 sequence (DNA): TGTGCCAGCAGCGTTGGAAGCCTTGCACAGGGACCCGGGGAGCTGTTTTTT. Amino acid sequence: CASSVGSLAQGPGELFF.

CDR3 sequence (DNA): TGTGCCAGCAGCCTCGGGGGGGGAGTCTCTGGGGCCAACGTCCTGACTTTC. Amino acid sequence: CASSLGGGVSGANVLTF. The chain joins TRBV13 to TRBJ2-6; 8 bases fit TRBD2. The junction had 6 bases not matched to a gene; V was cut back by 5 bases and J by 0 bases. The CDR3 contains 17 residues. Germline CDR1 and CDR2: PRHDT and FYEKMQ (reference sequence).

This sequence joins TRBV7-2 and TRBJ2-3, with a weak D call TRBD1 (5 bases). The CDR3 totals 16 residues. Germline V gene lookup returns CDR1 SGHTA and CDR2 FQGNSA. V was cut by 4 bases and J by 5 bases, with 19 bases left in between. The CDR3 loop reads CASSSTAGPPQDTQYF. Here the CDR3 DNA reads TGTGCCAGCAGCTCGACAGCAGGACCCCCCCAAGATACGCAGTATTTT.

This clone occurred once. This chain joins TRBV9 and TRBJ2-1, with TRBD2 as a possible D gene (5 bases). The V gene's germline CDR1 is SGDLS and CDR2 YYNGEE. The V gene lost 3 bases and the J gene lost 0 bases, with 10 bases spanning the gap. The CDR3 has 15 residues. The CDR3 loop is CASSGSDSSYNEQFF. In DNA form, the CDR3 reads TGTGCCAGCAGCGGTAGCGATAGCTCCTACAATGAGCAGTTCTTC.

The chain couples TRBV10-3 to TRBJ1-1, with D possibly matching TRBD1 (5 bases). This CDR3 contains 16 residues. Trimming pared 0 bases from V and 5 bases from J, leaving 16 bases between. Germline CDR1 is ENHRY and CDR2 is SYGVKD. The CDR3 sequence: CAISESKNGGRTEAFF. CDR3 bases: TGTGCCATCAGTGAGTCCAAGAATGGGGGGAGGACTGAAGCTTTCTTT.

CDR3 protein: CASSLWTGGSEAFF. CDR3 bases: TGTGCCAGCAGTCTGTGGACAGGGGGCTCTGAAGCTTTCTTT. This chain uses TRBV5-5 with TRBJ1-1, with 11 bases aligning to TRBD1. This CDR3 has 14 amino acids. The V and J ends lost 5 bases and 6 bases, in that order; junction bases with no gene match: 6. Germline CDR1 reads SGHKS; CDR2 reads YYEKEE (reference sequence).

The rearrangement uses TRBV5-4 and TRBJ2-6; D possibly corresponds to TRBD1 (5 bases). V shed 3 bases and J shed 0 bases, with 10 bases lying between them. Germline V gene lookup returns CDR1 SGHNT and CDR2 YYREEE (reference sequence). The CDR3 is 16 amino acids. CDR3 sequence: CASSSYRNSGANVLTF. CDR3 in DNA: TGTGCCAGCAGCTCATACAGGAACTCTGGGGCCAACGTCCTGACTTTC.

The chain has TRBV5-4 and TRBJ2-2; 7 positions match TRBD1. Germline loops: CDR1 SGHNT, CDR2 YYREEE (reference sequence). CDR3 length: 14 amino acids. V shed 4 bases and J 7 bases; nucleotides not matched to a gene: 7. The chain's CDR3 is CASSGRGLGGELFF. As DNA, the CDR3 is TGTGCCAGCAGCGGAAGGGGGCTAGGCGGGGAGCTGTTTTTT.

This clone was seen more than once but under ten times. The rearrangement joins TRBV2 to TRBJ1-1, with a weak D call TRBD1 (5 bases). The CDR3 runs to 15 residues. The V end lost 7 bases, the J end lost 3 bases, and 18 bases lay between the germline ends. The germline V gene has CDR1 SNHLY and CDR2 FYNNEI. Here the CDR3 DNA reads TGTGCCAGCAATCCTCGGAGGGGATTGGACACTGAAGCTTTCTTT. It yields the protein CASNPRRGLDTEAFF.

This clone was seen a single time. CDR3 residues: CASSQGQGHTDTQYF. The CDR3 nucleotides are TGTGCCAGCAGCCAAGGACAGGGGCACACAGATACGCAGTATTTT. V is TRBV4-2 and J is TRBJ2-3, with 8 bases that match TRBD1. The CDR3 is 15 amino acids. Germline trimming cut 1 base from V and 2 bases from J; bases unmatched to any gene: 2. The germline gives CDR1 LGHNA, CDR2 YNFKEQ.

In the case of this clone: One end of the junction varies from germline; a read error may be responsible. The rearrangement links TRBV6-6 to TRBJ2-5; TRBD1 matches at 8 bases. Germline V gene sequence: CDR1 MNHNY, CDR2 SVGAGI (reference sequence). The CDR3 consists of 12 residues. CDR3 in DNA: TGCGCCAGCAGGGGGCTACAAGAGACCCAGTACTTC. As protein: CASRGLQETQYF.

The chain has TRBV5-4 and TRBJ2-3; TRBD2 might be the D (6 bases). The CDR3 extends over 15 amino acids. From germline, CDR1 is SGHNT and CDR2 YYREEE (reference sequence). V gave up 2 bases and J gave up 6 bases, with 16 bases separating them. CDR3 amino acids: CASSLTILGRDTQYF. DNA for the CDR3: TGTGCCAGCAGCTTAACCATATTGGGGAGGGATACGCAGTATTTT.

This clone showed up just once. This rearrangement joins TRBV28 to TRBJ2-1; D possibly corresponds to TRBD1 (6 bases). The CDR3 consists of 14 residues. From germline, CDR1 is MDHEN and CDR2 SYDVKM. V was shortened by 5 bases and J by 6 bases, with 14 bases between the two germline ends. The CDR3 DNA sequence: TGTGCCAGCAGTCCACAGGACAGATTCAATGAGCAGTTCTTC. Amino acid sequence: CASSPQDRFNEQFF.

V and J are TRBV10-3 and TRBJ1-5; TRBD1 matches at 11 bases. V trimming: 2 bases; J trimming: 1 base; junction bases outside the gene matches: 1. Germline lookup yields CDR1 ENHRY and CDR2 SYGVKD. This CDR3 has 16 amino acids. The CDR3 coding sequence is TGTGCCATCAGTGAGGGACAGGGGGCCAGCAATCAGCCCCAGCATTTT. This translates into CAISEGQGASNQPQHF.

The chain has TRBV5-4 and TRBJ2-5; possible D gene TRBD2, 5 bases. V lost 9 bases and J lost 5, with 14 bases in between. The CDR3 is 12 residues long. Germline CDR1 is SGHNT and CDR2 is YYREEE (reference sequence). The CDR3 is CATAVARETQYF. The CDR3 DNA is TGTGCCACGGCTGTAGCGAGGGAGACCCAGTACTTC.

CDR3 region: CASSLEQESSSGYTF. As DNA, the CDR3 is TGTGCCAGCAGCTTAGAACAGGAATCATCGAGCGGCTACACCTTC. The chain recombines TRBV7-2 with TRBJ1-2; D possibly corresponds to TRBD1 (5 bases). The ends were cut back, 1 base at V and 8 bases at J, with 17 bases in the middle. The CDR3 has 15 amino acids. The germline gives CDR1 SGHTA, CDR2 FQGNSA.

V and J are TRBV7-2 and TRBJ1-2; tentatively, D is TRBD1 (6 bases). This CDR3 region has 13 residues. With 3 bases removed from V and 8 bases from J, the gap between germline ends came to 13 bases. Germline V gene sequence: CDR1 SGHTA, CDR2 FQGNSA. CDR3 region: CASSLGGARGYTF. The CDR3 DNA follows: TGTGCCAGCAGCTTGGGGGGGGCGAGAGGCTACACCTTC.

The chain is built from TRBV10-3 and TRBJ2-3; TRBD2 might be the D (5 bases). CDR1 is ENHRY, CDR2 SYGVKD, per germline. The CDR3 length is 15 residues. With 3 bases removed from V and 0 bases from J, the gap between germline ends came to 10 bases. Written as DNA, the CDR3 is TGTGCCATCAGTGAAGGGAGTTCTAGCACAGATACGCAGTATTTT. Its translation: CAISEGSSSTDTQYF.

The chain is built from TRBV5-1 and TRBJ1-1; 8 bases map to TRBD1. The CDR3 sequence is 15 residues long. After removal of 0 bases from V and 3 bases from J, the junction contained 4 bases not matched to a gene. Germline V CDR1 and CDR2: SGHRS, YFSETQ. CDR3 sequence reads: CASSLVAGGDTEAFF. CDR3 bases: TGCGCCAGCAGCTTGGTTGCAGGGGGCGACACTGAAGCTTTCTTT. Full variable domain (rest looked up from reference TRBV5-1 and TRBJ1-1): KAGVTQTPRYLIKTRGQQVTLSCSPISGHRSVSWYQQTPGQGLQFLFEYFSETQRNKGNFPGRFSGRQFSNSRSEMNVSTLELGDSALYLCASSLVAGGDTEAFFGQGTRLTVV.

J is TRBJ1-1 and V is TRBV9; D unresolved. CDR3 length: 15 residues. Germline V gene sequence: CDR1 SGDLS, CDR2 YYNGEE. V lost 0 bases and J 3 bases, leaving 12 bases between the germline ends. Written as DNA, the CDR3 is TGTGCCAGCAGCGTAGCTCTCGGGAGCGACACTGAAGCTTTCTTT. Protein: CASSVALGSDTEAFF. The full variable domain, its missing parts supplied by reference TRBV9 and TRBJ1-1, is DSGVTQTPKHLITATGQRVTLRCSPRSGDLSVYWYQQSLDQGLQFLIQYYNGEERAKGNILERFSAQQFPDLHSELNLSSLELGDSALYFCASSVALGSDTEAFFGQGTRLTVV.

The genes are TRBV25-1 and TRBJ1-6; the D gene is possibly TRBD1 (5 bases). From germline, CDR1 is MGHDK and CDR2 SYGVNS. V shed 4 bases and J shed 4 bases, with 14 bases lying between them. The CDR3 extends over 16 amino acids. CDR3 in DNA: TGTGCCAGCAGTGCCGGGGGGTTCGAATATAATTCACCCCTCCACTTT. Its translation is CASSAGGFEYNSPLHF.

CDR3 loop: CAISESIQGASYEQYF. The CDR3 bases are TGTGCCATCAGTGAGTCGATACAGGGGGCGTCCTACGAGCAGTACTTC. The chain carries TRBV10-3 and TRBJ2-7; 9 bases are shared with TRBD1. The CDR3 sequence is 16 residues long. After removal of 0 bases from V and 1 base from J, the junction contained 4 bases not matched to a gene. Germline CDR1 reads ENHRY; CDR2 reads SYGVKD.

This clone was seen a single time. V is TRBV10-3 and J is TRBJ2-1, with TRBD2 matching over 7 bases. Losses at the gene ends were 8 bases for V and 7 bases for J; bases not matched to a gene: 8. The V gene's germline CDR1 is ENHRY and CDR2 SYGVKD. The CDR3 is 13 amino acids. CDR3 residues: CAISRAGFNEQFF. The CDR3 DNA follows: TGTGCCATCTCTCGAGCGGGGTTTAATGAGCAGTTCTTC.